This TCR beta chain was obtained from a study of regulatory and conventional T cells in RAG deficiency. General study points: Sorted Omenn CD25-high CD127-low cells may not be bona fide Tregs.

Germline CDR1 reads MDHEN; CDR2 reads SYDVKM. CDR3 length: 19 residues. The V gene end was trimmed by 5 bases and the J gene end by 2 bases; junction bases not matched to a gene: 18. The assay was immunoSEQ multiplex PCR, and TCRdb's table has in-frame clones only and misses some. The table shows approximately 46,000 clones, with 80% to 90% occurring only once. In regard to this clone: What it binds is not known.

Blood CD4+ CD25-low CD127-high conventional T cells supplied the genomic DNA template. The same specimen was also included in a second study, on regulatory T cells. That paper states: The PCR used 52 TRBV and 13 TRBJ primers.

The chain is built from TRBV28 and TRBJ2-5; 9 nucleotides agree with TRBD2. Sequenced sample: CD4+ effector T cells sorted from blood. The receptor comes from a human donor in good health. The CDR3 coding sequence is TGTGCCAGCAGTCCCCCACTCTTTAGACTAGCGGAGTCACAAGAGACCCAGTACTTC. Its protein is CASSPPLFRLAESQETQYF.